This T cell receptor beta chain was profiled in a study of T cell clonotyping in hematopoietic cell transplantation. Worth noting for this clone: Its antigen is not identified.

General study results and limits: CD4 and CD8 repertoire contributions could not be separated without sorting. Few recipient clonotypes overlapped donors; over 95% were de novo at given depth. After transplant, recipient diversity fell while pathologically expanded clonotypes grew through day 180. Broader posttransplant TCR repertoire diversity was predicted by graft donor and pretransplant recipient Inverse Simpson Index values.

The germline V gene encodes CDR1 SEHNR and CDR2 FQNEAQ (reference sequence). The CDR3 is 17 amino acids. V gave up 4 bases and J gave up 0 bases; unmatched junction bases: 5. The protocol was immunoSEQ multiplex PCR, while the TCRdb copy is restricted to in-frame clones and leaves out a portion. The sample consists of some 30,000 clones, 90% to 97% of them appearing once. This chain links TRBV7-9 with TRBJ1-4; 10 bases match TRBD1. The TCR was taken from a man aged 45-60 years in good health. Some clones in this sample may be carry-over from other donors' samples. The specimen sequenced was peripheral blood mononuclear cells. The CDR3 sequence is CASSSTGTGATNEKLFF. In nucleotides, the CDR3 is TGTGCCAGCAGCTCAACCGGGACAGGGGCAACTAATGAAAAACTGTTTTTT.